This TCR beta chain comes out of a study of sequential checkpoint blockade in melanoma. Assay used: immunoSEQ multiplex PCR; TCRdb lists only in-frame clones, some missing. The data hold over 2,500 clones, with roughly 50% observed a single time. The sample's treatment: randomized to nivolumab then ipilimumab (arm A) or the reverse (arm B). Patients had received no earlier DNA-damaging chemotherapy. From thawed PBMCs, live CD3+CD8+ cells negative for CD19 and CD56 were sorted. V was cut by 4 bases and J by 5 bases, with 18 bases left in between. CDR1 is MNHEY and CDR2 is SMNVEV in the germline V gene (reference sequence). The CDR3 runs 15 residues.

The chain uses TRBV27 and TRBJ2-7, with a tentative D call TRBD1 (5 bases). The TCR originated in a human donor with melanoma. Sequences were derived from CD8+ T cells sorted from blood (inferred from file names), sampled from a patient given nivolumab and ipilimumab in sequence. CDR3 protein: CASSSLQVTENEQYF. CDR3 bases: TGTGCCAGCAGTTCCTTACAAGTGACAGAGAACGAGCAGTACTTC.